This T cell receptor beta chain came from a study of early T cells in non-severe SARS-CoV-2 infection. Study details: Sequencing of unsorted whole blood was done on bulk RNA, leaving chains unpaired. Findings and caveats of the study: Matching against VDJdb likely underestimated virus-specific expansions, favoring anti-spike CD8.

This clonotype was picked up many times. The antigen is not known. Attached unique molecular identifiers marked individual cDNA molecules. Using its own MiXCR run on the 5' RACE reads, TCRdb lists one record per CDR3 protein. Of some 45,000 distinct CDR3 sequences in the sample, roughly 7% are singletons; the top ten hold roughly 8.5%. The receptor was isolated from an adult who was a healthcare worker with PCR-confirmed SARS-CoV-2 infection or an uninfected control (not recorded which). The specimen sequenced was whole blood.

DNA for the CDR3: TGCAGTGCTAGCGAAGGGGGCGGTCAGCCCCAGCATTTT. Amino acid sequence: CSASEGGGQPQHF. The rearrangement joins TRBV20-1 to TRBJ1-5; 7 bases are a match to TRBD1. V shed 3 bases, J shed 6 bases, and the junction held 5 bases outside the gene matches. This CDR3 is 13 amino acids long. Germline assignment: CDR1 DFQATT and CDR2 SNEGSKA (reference sequence).